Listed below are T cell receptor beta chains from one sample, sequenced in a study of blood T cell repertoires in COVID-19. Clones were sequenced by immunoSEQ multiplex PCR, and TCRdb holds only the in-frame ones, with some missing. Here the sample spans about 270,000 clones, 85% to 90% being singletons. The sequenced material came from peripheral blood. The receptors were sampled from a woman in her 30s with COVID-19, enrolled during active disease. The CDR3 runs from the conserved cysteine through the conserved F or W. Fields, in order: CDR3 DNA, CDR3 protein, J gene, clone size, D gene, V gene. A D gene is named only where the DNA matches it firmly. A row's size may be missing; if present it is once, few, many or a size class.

TGTGCCAGCAGCCACCGGGGTAATGAGCAGTTCTTC	CASSHRGNEQFF	TRBJ2-1	once	.	TRBV3-1/TRBV3-2
TGCAGCGTTGTTGCGGAGTCTGGAAACACCATATATTTT	CSVVAESGNTIYF	TRBJ1-3	.	.	TRBV29-1
TGTGCCAGTAGTTGGGGTGCGGGTTCCTACAATGAGCAGTTCTTC	CASSWGAGSYNEQFF	TRBJ2-1	.	.	TRBV19
TGTGCTAGTGGTTTGCCCTCGCGGGGGGGCCTACCGACGGACTACGAGCAGTACTTC	CASGLPSRGGLPTDYEQYF	TRBJ2-7	.	TRBD2	TRBV12-5
TGTGCCAGCAGCTTGCAGGGAACTGAAGCTTTCTTT	CASSLQGTEAFF	TRBJ1-1	.	.	TRBV5-6
TGTGCCAGCAGTCCCCGGGGGGGGGTATACGAGCAGTACTTC	CASSPRGGVYEQYF	TRBJ2-7	.	TRBD2	TRBV27
TGTGCCACCAGTGATTACGGGACAGGAGACAATGAGCAGTTCTTC	CATSDYGTGDNEQFF	TRBJ2-1	.	TRBD1	TRBV24-1
TGTGCCAGCAGCCAGCGAACTGGAGGGGCGGCGACCCAGTACTTC	CASSQRTGGAATQYF	TRBJ2-5	.	.	TRBV3-1/TRBV3-2
TGTGCCAGCAGTTTCCCACTAGCAATCTACGAGCAGTACTTC	CASSFPLAIYEQYF	TRBJ2-7	.	.	TRBV6-2/TRBV6-3
TGTGCCAGCAGTTTTCAAGCGAACGGGGAGCTGTTTTTT	CASSFQANGELFF	TRBJ2-2	.	.	TRBV27
TGTGCCAGCAGCTTGTCGTACCAAGAGACCCAGTACTTC	CASSLSYQETQYF	TRBJ2-5	.	.	TRBV5-6
TGTGCCAGCACCGAAAACAGGGGATCAGCTAACTATGGCTACACCTTC	CASTENRGSANYGYTF	TRBJ1-2	.	TRBD1	TRBV2
TGTGCCAGCCTCCTGGACAGAAATGGAGGCTACACCTTC	CASLLDRNGGYTF	TRBJ1-2	.	.	TRBV2
TGCGCCAGCAGCTGGGGACTAGCCGGGGGGGCTTACAATGAGCAGTTCTTC	CASSWGLAGGAYNEQFF	TRBJ2-1	.	TRBD2	TRBV5-1
TGTGCCAGCAGTGACCTTTTGGACAGAAGGCCCCAAGAGACCCAGTACTTC	CASSDLLDRRPQETQYF	TRBJ2-5	once	.	TRBV6-1
TGTGCCAGCAGTTACAATGGGGGCAGGGGGCGATCTGGCTACACCTTC	CASSYNGGRGRSGYTF	TRBJ1-2	.	TRBD1	TRBV6-6
TGTGCCCGCAAGGGAGGTCGTCCCAACTCTAATGAAAAACTGTTTTTT	CARKGGRPNSNEKLFF	TRBJ1-4	.	.	TRBV4-2
TGTGCCAGCAGCCAAGGGAACGGGGTCACCTACGAGCAGTACTTC	CASSQGNGVTYEQYF	TRBJ2-7	.	.	TRBV4-2
TGTGCCGCCCGGGCCGCGGCGGGGAAAGATTATGGCTACACCTTC	CAARAAAGKDYGYTF	TRBJ1-2	.	.	TRBV3-1/TRBV3-2
TGTGCCAGCACCCACCGGGGGGGCGCAGATACGCAGTATTTT	CASTHRGGADTQYF	TRBJ2-3	.	TRBD2	TRBV3-1/TRBV3-2
TGTGCCAGCAGCCAAGCGTACCACACAGATACGCAGTATTTT	CASSQAYHTDTQYF	TRBJ2-3	.	.	TRBV11-2
TGTGCCAGTAGGGACGACAGGGGCGCGCTTGGGAATGAAAAACTGTTTTTT	CASRDDRGALGNEKLFF	TRBJ1-4	.	TRBD1	TRBV19
TGTGCCAGCAGCTCCACGGGGAGCACCGGGGAGCTGTTTTTT	CASSSTGSTGELFF	TRBJ2-2	.	.	TRBV7-2
TGTGCCAGCAGGAGGACAGGGAACACTGAAGCTTTCTTT	CASRRTGNTEAFF	TRBJ1-1	.	TRBD1	TRBV12-3/TRBV12-4
TGTGCCAGCAGCCGAAGTTGGCGGGATGAGCAGTTCTTC	CASSRSWRDEQFF	TRBJ2-1	.	.	TRBV7-2
TGTGCCAGCAGTTACTCGACTACACGCTTAGACACTGAAGCTTTCTTT	CASSYSTTRLDTEAFF	TRBJ1-1	.	.	TRBV6-5
TGTGCCAGCAGTCCAATCGGGAGCAGAGAAAAACTGTTTTTT	CASSPIGSREKLFF	TRBJ1-4	.	.	TRBV7-9
TGCAGTGCTAGTCATGCAGGGATGCTCTTC	CSASHAGMLF	TRBJ2-4	.	.	TRBV20-1
TGTGCCAGCAGTGAAGGGGGTTCCCACTATGGCTACACCTTC	CASSEGGSHYGYTF	TRBJ1-2	.	.	TRBV11-3
TGTGCCAGCAGCGCCCGAGCAAATGAGAGGTCACCCCTCCACTTT	CASSARANERSPLHF	TRBJ1-6	few	.	TRBV21-1
TGTGCCAGCAGCGGGGTGGGGACAGGCCAAGAGACCCAGTACTTC	CASSGVGTGQETQYF	TRBJ2-5	.	TRBD1	TRBV9
TGTGCCAGCAACGTAGCGGGGGGTGGCTACAATGAGCAGTTCTTC	CASNVAGGGYNEQFF	TRBJ2-1	.	TRBD2	TRBV5-4
TGTGCCTGGGGCGGGGGCTCTGGGGCCAACGTCCTGACTTTC	CAWGGGSGANVLTF	TRBJ2-6	.	TRBD2	TRBV30
TGCGCCAGCAGCCCCGGGACTAGCGGGAGCCGCCCCCAGTACTTC	CASSPGTSGSRPQYF	TRBJ2-5	.	TRBD2	TRBV4-1
TGTGCCAGCAGCCCGGCCGGCGGGGGGCCAGATACGCAGTATTTT	CASSPAGGGPDTQYF	TRBJ2-3	.	TRBD2	TRBV7-9
TGTGCCAGCAGTTACTTACAGGGCGGCGAGCAGTACTTC	CASSYLQGGEQYF	TRBJ2-7	.	.	TRBV6-5
TGTGCCATCAGTCCCGGGACAGGGGTCCCTGAAGCTTTCTTT	CAISPGTGVPEAFF	TRBJ1-1	.	TRBD1	TRBV10-3